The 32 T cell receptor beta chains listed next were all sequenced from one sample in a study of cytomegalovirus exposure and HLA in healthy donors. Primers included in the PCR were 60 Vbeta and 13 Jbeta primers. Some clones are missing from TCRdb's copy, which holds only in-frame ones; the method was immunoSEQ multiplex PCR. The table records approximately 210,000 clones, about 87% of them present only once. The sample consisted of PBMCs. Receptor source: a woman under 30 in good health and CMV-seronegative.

The DNA of the CDR3 is TGTGCCAGCAGAGAACTCACCGGGGAGCTGTTTTTT. It is translated as CASRELTGELFF. The chain links TRBV6-5 to TRBJ2-2; no clear D. V was pared by 6 bases and J by 4 bases, with 6 bases between. Germline V lookup: CDR1 MNHEY, CDR2 SVGAGI. CDR3 length equals 12 residues.

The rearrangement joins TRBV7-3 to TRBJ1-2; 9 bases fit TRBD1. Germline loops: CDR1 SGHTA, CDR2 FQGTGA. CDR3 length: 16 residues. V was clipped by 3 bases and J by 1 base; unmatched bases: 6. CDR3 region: CASSLSGTGLNYGYTF. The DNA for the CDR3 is TGTGCCAGCAGCTTGTCCGGGACAGGGCTTAACTATGGCTACACCTTC.

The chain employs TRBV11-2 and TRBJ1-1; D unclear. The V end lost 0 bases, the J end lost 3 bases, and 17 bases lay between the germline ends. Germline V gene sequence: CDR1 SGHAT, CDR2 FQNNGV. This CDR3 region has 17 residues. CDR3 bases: TGTGCCAGCAGCTTAGATATGAAGGGAGACGAAGACACTGAAGCTTTCTTT. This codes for CASSLDMKGDEDTEAFF. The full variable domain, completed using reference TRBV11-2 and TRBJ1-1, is EAGVAQSPRYKIIEKRQSVAFWCNPISGHATLYWYQQILGQGPKLLIQFQNNGVVDDSQLPKDRFSAERLKGVDSTLKIQPAKLEDSAVYLCASSLDMKGDEDTEAFFGQGTRLTVV.

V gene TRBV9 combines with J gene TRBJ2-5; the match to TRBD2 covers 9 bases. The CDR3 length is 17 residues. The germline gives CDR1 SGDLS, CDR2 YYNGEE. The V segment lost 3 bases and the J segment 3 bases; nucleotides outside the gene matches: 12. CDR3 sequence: CASSGERGVQGEETQYF. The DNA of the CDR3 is TGTGCCAGCAGCGGGGAGCGGGGGGTCCAAGGAGAAGAGACCCAGTACTTC.

In DNA form, the CDR3 reads TGTGCCAGCAGCATAACAGGCCCCTATGGCTACACCTTC. The encoded protein is CASSITGPYGYTF. The chain combines TRBV11-2 with TRBJ1-2, with D possibly matching TRBD1 (5 bases). Germline assignment: CDR1 SGHAT and CDR2 FQNNGV. The CDR3 extends over 13 amino acids. V was trimmed by 5 bases and J by 4 bases, leaving 11 bases between them. The full variable domain, rest sourced from reference TRBV11-2 and TRBJ1-2, is EAGVAQSPRYKIIEKRQSVAFWCNPISGHATLYWYQQILGQGPKLLIQFQNNGVVDDSQLPKDRFSAERLKGVDSTLKIQPAKLEDSAVYLCASSITGPYGYTFGSGTRLTVV.

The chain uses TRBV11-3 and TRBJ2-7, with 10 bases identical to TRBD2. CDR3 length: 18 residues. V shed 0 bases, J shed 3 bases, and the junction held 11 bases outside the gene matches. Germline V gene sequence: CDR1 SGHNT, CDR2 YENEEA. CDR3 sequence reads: CASSLDAPGLAEFYEQYF. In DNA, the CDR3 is TGTGCCAGCAGCTTAGACGCCCCCGGACTAGCGGAATTCTACGAGCAGTACTTC. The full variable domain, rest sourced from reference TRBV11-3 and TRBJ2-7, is EAGVVQSPRYKIIEKKQPVAFWCNPISGHNTLYWYLQNLGQGPELLIRYENEEAVDDSQLPKDRFSAERLKGVDSTLKIQPAELGDSAVYLCASSLDAPGLAEFYEQYFGPGTRLTVT.

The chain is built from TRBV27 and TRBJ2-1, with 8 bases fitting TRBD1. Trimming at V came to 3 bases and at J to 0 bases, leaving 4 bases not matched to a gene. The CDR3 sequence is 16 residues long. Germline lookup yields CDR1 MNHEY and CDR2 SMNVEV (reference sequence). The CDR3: CASSFRTGSSYNEQFF. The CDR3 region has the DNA TGTGCCAGCAGTTTCCGGACAGGGAGCTCCTACAATGAGCAGTTCTTC.

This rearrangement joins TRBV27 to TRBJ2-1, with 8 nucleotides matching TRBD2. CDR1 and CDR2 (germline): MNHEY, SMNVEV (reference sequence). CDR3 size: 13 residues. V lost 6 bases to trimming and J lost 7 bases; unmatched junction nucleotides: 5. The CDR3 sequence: CASRWTGGNEQFF. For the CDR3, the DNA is TGTGCCAGCAGGTGGACGGGGGGGAATGAGCAGTTCTTC.

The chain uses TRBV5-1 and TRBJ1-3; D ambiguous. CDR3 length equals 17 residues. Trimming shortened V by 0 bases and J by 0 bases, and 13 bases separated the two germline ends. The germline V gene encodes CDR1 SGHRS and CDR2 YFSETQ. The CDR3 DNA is TGCGCCAGCAGCTTGGCGGCAGCAGCGAGCTCTGGAAACACCATATATTTT. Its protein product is CASSLAAAASSGNTIYF.

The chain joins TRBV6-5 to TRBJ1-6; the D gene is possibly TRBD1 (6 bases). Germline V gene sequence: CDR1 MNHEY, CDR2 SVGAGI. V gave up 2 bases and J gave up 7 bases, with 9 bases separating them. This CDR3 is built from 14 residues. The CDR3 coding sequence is TGTGCCAGCAGTTACGCCAGGGGAAATTCACCCCTCCACTTT. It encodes CASSYARGNSPLHF.

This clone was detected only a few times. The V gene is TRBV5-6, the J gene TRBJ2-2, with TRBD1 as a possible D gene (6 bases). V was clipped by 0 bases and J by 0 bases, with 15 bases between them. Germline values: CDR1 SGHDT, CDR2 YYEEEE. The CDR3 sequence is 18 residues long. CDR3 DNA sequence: TGTGCCAGCAGCTTGGGGTTAATCGACAGGACGAACACCGGGGAGCTGTTTTTT. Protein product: CASSLGLIDRTNTGELFF.

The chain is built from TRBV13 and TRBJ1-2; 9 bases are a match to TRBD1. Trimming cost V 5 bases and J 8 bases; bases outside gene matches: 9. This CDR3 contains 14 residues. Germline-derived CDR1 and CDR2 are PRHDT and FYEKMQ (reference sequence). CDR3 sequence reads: CASSPRDRVFGYTF. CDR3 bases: TGTGCCAGCAGCCCCCGGGACAGGGTGTTCGGCTACACCTTC.

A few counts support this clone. CDR3 protein: CASSLSVGLNTEAFF. CDR3 nucleotide sequence: TGTGCCAGCAGCTTAAGTGTCGGGTTGAACACTGAAGCTTTCTTT. The genes are TRBV7-9 and TRBJ1-1; D not certain. Trimming left V 2 bases short and J 0 bases short, with 10 bases between. The CDR3 covers 15 residues. Germline CDR1 SEHNR, CDR2 FQNEAQ (reference sequence).

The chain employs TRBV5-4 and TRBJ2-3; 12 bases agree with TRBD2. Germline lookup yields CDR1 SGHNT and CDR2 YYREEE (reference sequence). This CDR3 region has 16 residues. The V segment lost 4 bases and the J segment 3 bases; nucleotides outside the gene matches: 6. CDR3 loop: CASSPLAGGLTDTQYF. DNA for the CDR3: TGTGCCAGCAGCCCCCTAGCGGGAGGGTTAACAGATACGCAGTATTTT. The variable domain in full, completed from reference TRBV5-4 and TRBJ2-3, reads ETGVTQSPTHLIKTRGQQVTLRCSSQSGHNTVSWYQQALGQGPQFIFQYYREEENGRGNFPPRFSGLQFPNYSSELNVNALELDDSALYLCASSPLAGGLTDTQYFGPGTRLTVL.

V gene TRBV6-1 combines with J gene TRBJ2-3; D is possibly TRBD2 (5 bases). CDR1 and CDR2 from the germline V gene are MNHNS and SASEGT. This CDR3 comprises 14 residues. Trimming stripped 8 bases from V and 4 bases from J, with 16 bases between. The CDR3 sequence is CASFSGFSPDTQYF. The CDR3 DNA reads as TGTGCCAGCTTCAGCGGTTTTAGTCCAGATACGCAGTATTTT.

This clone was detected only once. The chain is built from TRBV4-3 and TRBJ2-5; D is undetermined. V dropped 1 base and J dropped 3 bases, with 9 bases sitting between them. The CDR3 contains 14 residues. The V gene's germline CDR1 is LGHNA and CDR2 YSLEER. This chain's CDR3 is CASSQAVGKETQYF. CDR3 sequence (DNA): TGCGCCAGCAGCCAAGCGGTCGGTAAAGAGACCCAGTACTTC.

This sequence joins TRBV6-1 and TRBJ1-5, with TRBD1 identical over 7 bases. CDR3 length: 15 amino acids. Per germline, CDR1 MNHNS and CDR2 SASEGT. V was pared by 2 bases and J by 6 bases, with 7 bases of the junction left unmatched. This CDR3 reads CASSENRGPFQPQHF. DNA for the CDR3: TGTGCCAGCAGTGAAAACAGGGGCCCTTTTCAGCCCCAGCATTTT.

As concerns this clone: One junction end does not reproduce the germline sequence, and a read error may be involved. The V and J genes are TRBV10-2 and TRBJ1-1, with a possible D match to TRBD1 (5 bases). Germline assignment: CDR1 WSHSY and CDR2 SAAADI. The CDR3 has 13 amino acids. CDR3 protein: CASISPGNSEAFF. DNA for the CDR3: TGCGCCAGCATAAGCCCAGGGAACTCTGAAGCTTTCTTT.

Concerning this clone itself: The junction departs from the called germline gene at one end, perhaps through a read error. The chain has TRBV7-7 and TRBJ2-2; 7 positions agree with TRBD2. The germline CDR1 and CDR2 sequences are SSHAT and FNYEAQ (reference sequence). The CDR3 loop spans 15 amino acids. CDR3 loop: CASSLGLANTGELFF. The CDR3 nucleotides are TGTGCTAGCAGCTTAGGACTAGCGAACACCGGGGAGCTGTTTTTT. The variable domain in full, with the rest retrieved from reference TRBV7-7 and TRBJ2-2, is GAGVSQSPRYKVTKRGQDVTLRCDPISSHATLYWYQQALGQGPEFLTYFNYEAQPDKSGLPSDRFSAERPEGSISTLTIQRTEQRDSAMYRCASSLGLANTGELFFGEGSRLTVL.

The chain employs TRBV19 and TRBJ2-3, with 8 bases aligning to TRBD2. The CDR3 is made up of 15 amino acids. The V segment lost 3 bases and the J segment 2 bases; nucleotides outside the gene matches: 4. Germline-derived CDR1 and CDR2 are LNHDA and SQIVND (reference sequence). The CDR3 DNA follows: TGTGCCAGTAGTATTGTAGCGGGGCACACAGATACGCAGTATTTT. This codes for CASSIVAGHTDTQYF.

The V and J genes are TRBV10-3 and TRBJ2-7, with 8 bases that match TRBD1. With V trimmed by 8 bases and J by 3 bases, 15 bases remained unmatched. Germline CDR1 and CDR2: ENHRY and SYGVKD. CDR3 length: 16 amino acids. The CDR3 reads CAIEGSRTGRGYEQYF. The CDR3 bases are TGTGCCATCGAGGGCTCTAGGACAGGGAGAGGCTACGAGCAGTACTTC.

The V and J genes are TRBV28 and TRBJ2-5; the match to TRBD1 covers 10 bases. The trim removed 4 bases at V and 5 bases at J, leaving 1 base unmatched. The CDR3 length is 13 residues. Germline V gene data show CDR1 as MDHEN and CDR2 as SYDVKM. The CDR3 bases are TGTGCCAGCAGTTCGGGACAGGGGGAGACCCAGTACTTC. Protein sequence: CASSSGQGETQYF.

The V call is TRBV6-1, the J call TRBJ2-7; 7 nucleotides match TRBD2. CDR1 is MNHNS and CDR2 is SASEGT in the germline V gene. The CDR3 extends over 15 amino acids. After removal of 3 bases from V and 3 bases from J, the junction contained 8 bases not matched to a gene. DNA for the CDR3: TGTGCCAGCAGTGAGTCCTGGGCGGGGGACTACGAGCAGTACTTC. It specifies CASSESWAGDYEQYF.

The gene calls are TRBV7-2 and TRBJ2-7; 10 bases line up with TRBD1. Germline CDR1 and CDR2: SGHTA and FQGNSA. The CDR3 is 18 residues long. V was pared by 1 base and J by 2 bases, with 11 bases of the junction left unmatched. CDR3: CASSLGRLGQGIPYEQYF. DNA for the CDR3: TGTGCCAGCAGCTTAGGGCGTCTGGGACAGGGGATTCCCTACGAGCAGTACTTC.

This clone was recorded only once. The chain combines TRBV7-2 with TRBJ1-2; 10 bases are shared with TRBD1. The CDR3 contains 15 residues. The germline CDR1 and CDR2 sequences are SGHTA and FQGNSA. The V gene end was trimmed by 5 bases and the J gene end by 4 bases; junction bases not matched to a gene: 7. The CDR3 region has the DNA TGTGCCAGCAGCCCAAGGGACAGGGGAATCTATGGCTACACCTTC. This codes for CASSPRDRGIYGYTF.

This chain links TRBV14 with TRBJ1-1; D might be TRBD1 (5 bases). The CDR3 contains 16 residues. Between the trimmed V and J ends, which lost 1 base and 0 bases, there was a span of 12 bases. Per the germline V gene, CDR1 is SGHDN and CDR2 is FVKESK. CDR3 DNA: TGTGCCAGCAGCCAAGGGACCGGGACTTTGAACACTGAAGCTTTCTTT. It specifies CASSQGTGTLNTEAFF.

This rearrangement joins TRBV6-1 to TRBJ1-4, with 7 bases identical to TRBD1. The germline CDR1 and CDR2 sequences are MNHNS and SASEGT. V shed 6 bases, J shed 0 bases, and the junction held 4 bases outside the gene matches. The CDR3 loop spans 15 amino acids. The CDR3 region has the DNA TGTGCCAGCAGGGGACAGTCTGCAACTAATGAAAAACTGTTTTTT. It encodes CASRGQSATNEKLFF.

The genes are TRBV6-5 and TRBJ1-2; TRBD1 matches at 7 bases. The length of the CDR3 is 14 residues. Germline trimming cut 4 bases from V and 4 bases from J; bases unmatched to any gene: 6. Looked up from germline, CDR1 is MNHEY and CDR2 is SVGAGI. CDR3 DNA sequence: TGTGCCAGCAGTTCCCCGGACAGGTTCTATGGCTACACCTTC. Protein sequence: CASSSPDRFYGYTF.

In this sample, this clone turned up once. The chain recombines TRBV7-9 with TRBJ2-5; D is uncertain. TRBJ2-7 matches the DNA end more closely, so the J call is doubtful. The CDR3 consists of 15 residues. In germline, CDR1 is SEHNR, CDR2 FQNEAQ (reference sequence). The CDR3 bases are TGTGCCAGCCGCCAAGACTGGGCCGAGGACTACGAGCAGTACTTC. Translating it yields CASRQDWAEDYEQYF.

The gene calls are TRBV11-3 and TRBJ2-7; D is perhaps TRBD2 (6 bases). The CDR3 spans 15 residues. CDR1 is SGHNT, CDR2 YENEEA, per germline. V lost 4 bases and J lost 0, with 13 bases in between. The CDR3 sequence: CASSSGGGGSYEQYF. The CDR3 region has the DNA TGTGCCAGCAGCTCCGGGGGAGGCGGCTCCTACGAGCAGTACTTC.

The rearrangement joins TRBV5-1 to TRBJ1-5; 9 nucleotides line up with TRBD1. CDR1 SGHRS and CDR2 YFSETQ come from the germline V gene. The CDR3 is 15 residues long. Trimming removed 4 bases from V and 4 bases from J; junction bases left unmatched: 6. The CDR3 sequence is CASSPSGTGNQPQHF. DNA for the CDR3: TGCGCCAGCAGCCCTTCCGGGACAGGGAATCAGCCCCAGCATTTT.

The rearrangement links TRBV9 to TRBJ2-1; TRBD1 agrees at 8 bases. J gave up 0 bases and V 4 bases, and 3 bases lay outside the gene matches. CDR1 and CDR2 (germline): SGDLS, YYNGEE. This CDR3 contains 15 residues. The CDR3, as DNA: TGTGCCAGCAGCATCGGACAGGGCTCCTACAATGAGCAGTTCTTC. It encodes CASSIGQGSYNEQFF.